The next 8 T cell receptor beta chains were all read from a single sample in a study of T cells in Graves' hyperthyroidism and ophthalmopathy. Amplification of TCR beta CDR3 regions was performed using RNA transcripts as template. The HTBI primer set was used in a first-round RT-PCR of the TCR CDR3. Using its own MiXCR run on the multiplex PCR reads, TCRdb lists one record per CDR3 protein. The data contain around 800,000 distinct CDR3 sequences, around 38% of them singletons. Sequenced: blood. These receptor sequences come from a man aged 18-30 years with Graves' hyperthyroidism.

This clonotype was observed a few times. The V gene is TRBV28, the J gene TRBJ1-4, with 8 bases fitting TRBD1. The J segment lost 16 bases and the V segment lost 1 base, leaving 8 bases of the junction unmatched. Germline CDR1 and CDR2: MDHEN and SYDVKM. The CDR3 loop spans 13 amino acids. CDR3 nucleotides: TGTGCCAGCAGTTTATTGACCTGGGACAGGCAGTTTTTT. It is translated as CASSLLTWDRQFF.

The chain carries TRBV12-3 or TRBV12-4 and TRBJ2-7; TRBD1 might be the D (6 bases). V was cut by 3 bases and J by 3 bases, with 12 bases left in between. This CDR3 comprises 14 residues. The CDR3 coding sequence is TGTGCCAGCAGTTTCGGGACAACACTCTACGAGCAGTACTTC. It specifies CASSFGTTLYEQYF.

V gene TRBV29-1 combines with J gene TRBJ1-1, with no clear D. Germline CDR1 is SQVTM and CDR2 is ANQGSEA. There are 11 residues in the CDR3. Trimming took 7 bases from V and 1 from J, leaving 7 bases between them. The CDR3 coding sequence is TGCAGCGGTTTGGGGAACACTGAAGCTTTCTTT. Amino acids: CSGLGNTEAFF.

The chain uses TRBV6-5 and TRBJ1-1, with 11 nucleotides matching TRBD1. This CDR3 contains 16 residues. V shed 7 bases and J 1 base; nucleotides not matched to a gene: 8. Germline V gene lookup returns CDR1 MNHEY and CDR2 SVGAGI. In nucleotides, the CDR3 is TGTGCCAGCATCAAAGGACAGGGGGCTACGAACACTGAAGCTTTCTTT. It is translated as CASIKGQGATNTEAFF.

This clonotype was observed many times. The genes are TRBV29-1 and TRBJ1-1; D uncertain. V lost 1 base, J lost 0 bases, and 9 bases lay in between. The germline V gene encodes CDR1 SQVTM and CDR2 ANQGSEA. CDR3 size: 14 residues. DNA of the CDR3: TGCAGCGTTGAAGGGGAGGCAGTGAACACTGAAGCTTTCTTT. The encoded protein is CSVEGEAVNTEAFF.

CDR3 coding DNA: TGTGCCAGCGGGGGAGGGGCCGCCCGAGAGCAGTACTTC. It codes for CASGGGAAREQYF. This rearrangement joins TRBV2 to TRBJ2-7, with 7 bases lining up with TRBD2. This CDR3 has 13 amino acids. CDR1 is SNHLY, CDR2 FYNNEI, per germline. V trimming: 8 bases; J trimming: 7 bases; junction bases outside the gene matches: 11.

This clonotype was found many times. The rearrangement uses TRBV10-3 and TRBJ2-7; TRBD2 agrees at 9 bases. This CDR3 comprises 13 residues. Germline V gene lookup returns CDR1 ENHRY and CDR2 SYGVKD. J gave up 3 bases and V 9 bases, and 6 bases lay outside the gene matches. CDR3 DNA: TGTGCCATGGGACTAGCTGAGGGCTACGAGCAGTACTTC. Protein sequence: CAMGLAEGYEQYF.

This clonotype was recorded at least ten times. V is TRBV9 and J is TRBJ1-2; D gene ambiguous. Looked up from germline, CDR1 is SGDLS and CDR2 is YYNGEE. This CDR3 region has 13 residues. Trimming stripped 3 bases from V and 6 bases from J, with 12 bases between. The CDR3 region is CASSAPPADGYTF. The CDR3 DNA reads as TGTGCCAGCAGCGCCCCACCGGCGGATGGCTACACCTTC.